The rows below give T cell receptor beta chains drawn from one sample of a study of cytomegalovirus exposure and HLA in healthy donors. Only in-frame clones appear in the TCRdb table, and some are missing; sequencing was by immunoSEQ multiplex PCR. The data include 160,000 or so clones; the top ten clones carry around 1.9%. The specimen was PBMCs. The receptor set was obtained from a man between 25 and 39 years old in good health and CMV-seronegative. CDR3s leave out the opening cysteine and the closing phenylalanine or tryptophan. The D gene is left open where the match is weak.

d_call: TRBD1; j_call: TRBJ2-1; v_call: TRBV4-1; cdr3_aa: ASSRVFPGQGAANEQF
d_call: TRBD1; j_call: TRBJ2-1; v_call: TRBV19; cdr3_aa: ASRWGQGYNEQF
d_call: TRBD2; j_call: TRBJ2-5; v_call: TRBV2; cdr3_aa: ASRLAGGETQY
d_call: TRBD1; j_call: TRBJ2-6; v_call: TRBV18; cdr3_aa: ASSPTGGIWGANVLT
d_call: -; j_call: TRBJ2-7; v_call: TRBV25-1; cdr3_aa: ASSEYTAGTYEQY
d_call: TRBD2; j_call: TRBJ2-2; v_call: TRBV7-2; cdr3_aa: ASSGGLAGTRGTGELF
d_call: -; j_call: TRBJ1-3; v_call: TRBV29-1; cdr3_aa: SVWASGNTIY
d_call: -; j_call: TRBJ1-1; v_call: TRBV6-5; cdr3_aa: ASTTDRMNTEAF
d_call: -; j_call: -; v_call: TRBV30; cdr3_aa: AWEPLGEGEQY
d_call: TRBD1; j_call: TRBJ2-2; v_call: TRBV9; cdr3_aa: ASSDGTGNTGELF
d_call: TRBD2; j_call: TRBJ2-3; v_call: TRBV10-3; cdr3_aa: AISVTSGRAADTQY
d_call: -; j_call: TRBJ2-3; v_call: TRBV21-1; cdr3_aa: ASSKTGRPPTGSGTDTQY
d_call: -; j_call: TRBJ2-2; v_call: TRBV7-7; cdr3_aa: ASSLLRAGELF
d_call: -; j_call: TRBJ1-1; v_call: TRBV28; cdr3_aa: ASSSRLNTEAF
d_call: -; j_call: TRBJ2-7; v_call: TRBV9; cdr3_aa: ASSPEGGSGTNPTASYEQY
d_call: TRBD2; j_call: TRBJ2-3; v_call: TRBV19; cdr3_aa: ASSIPRTSGSSDTQY
d_call: TRBD1; j_call: TRBJ1-5; v_call: TRBV30; cdr3_aa: AWSKGQGGNQPQH
d_call: -; j_call: TRBJ2-3; v_call: TRBV6-5; cdr3_aa: ASSYIGGTDTQY
d_call: TRBD2; j_call: TRBJ2-5; v_call: TRBV30; cdr3_aa: AWVSSGGIAVGTQY
d_call: TRBD1; j_call: TRBJ1-1; v_call: TRBV5-4; cdr3_aa: ASSRTGSTEAF
d_call: TRBD1; j_call: TRBJ2-7; v_call: TRBV9; cdr3_aa: ASSVGQVHSYEQY
d_call: TRBD2; j_call: TRBJ2-5; v_call: TRBV4-1; cdr3_aa: ASSQGILGREETQY
d_call: TRBD2; j_call: TRBJ2-1; v_call: TRBV14; cdr3_aa: ASRTLAGDGDEQF
d_call: -; j_call: TRBJ1-2; v_call: TRBV18; cdr3_aa: ASSPSAGPHGYT
d_call: -; j_call: TRBJ2-5; v_call: TRBV9; cdr3_aa: ASSVGTTPQETQY
d_call: TRBD1; j_call: TRBJ2-3; v_call: TRBV7-3; cdr3_aa: ASSPGTGVRGTQY
d_call: TRBD1; j_call: TRBJ1-5; v_call: TRBV19; cdr3_aa: ASSMRQGSNQPQH
d_call: -; j_call: TRBJ1-4; v_call: TRBV5-1; cdr3_aa: ASSLGGGNEKLF
d_call: TRBD2; j_call: -; v_call: TRBV5-4; cdr3_aa: ASSIGTSPEQY
d_call: TRBD2; j_call: TRBJ2-1; v_call: TRBV30; cdr3_aa: AWKRTSGIHF
d_call: TRBD1; j_call: TRBJ2-3; v_call: TRBV6-1; cdr3_aa: ASSGRAGQGAPTTDTQY
d_call: -; j_call: TRBJ1-6; v_call: TRBV6-5; cdr3_aa: ASSYTGGSSPLH
d_call: -; j_call: TRBJ2-7; v_call: TRBV2; cdr3_aa: ASSEASAVTYEQY
d_call: TRBD1; j_call: TRBJ1-4; v_call: TRBV15; cdr3_aa: ATSRTGGGGEKLF
d_call: -; j_call: TRBJ2-3; v_call: TRBV25-1; cdr3_aa: ASSEFLGGVWDTQY
d_call: TRBD1; j_call: TRBJ1-2; v_call: TRBV28; cdr3_aa: ASSATGYYGYT
d_call: -; j_call: TRBJ1-1; v_call: TRBV13; cdr3_aa: ASSLRAEAF
d_call: TRBD1; j_call: TRBJ1-5; v_call: TRBV28; cdr3_aa: ASTLGPGQGFQPQH
d_call: -; j_call: TRBJ1-1; v_call: TRBV6-5; cdr3_aa: ASSYGERAF
d_call: TRBD1; j_call: TRBJ2-6; v_call: TRBV11-2; cdr3_aa: ASSFSTGAGANVLT
d_call: TRBD1; j_call: TRBJ1-2; v_call: TRBV5-8; cdr3_aa: ASSGVSAGQLLSNYGYT
d_call: TRBD1; j_call: TRBJ2-7; v_call: TRBV5-8; cdr3_aa: ASFPTGTGYEQY
d_call: TRBD2; j_call: TRBJ2-1; v_call: TRBV5-4; cdr3_aa: ASSEEPGLAEFNEQF
d_call: TRBD1; j_call: TRBJ1-5; v_call: TRBV6-5; cdr3_aa: ASSKGTGEGQPQH
d_call: -; j_call: TRBJ2-3; v_call: TRBV5-1; cdr3_aa: ASSLGGSSTDTQY
d_call: -; j_call: TRBJ2-7; v_call: TRBV18; cdr3_aa: ASSQREGTDEQY
d_call: -; j_call: TRBJ1-2; v_call: TRBV7-6; cdr3_aa: ASSLETTGDYGYT
d_call: TRBD1; j_call: TRBJ2-7; v_call: TRBV11-1; cdr3_aa: ASSTWTGANYEQY